This T cell receptor (beta chain) was obtained from a study of CD8+ T cells in alopecia areata. TCR sequencing used cDNA made by reverse transcription of extracted RNA. Some clones are missing from TCRdb's copy, which holds only in-frame ones; the method was immunoSEQ multiplex PCR. The table has around 270,000 clones, 58% seen once. With respect to this clone: Its antigen is unidentified.

Findings of the study overall: Sequencing of scalp samples also captures resident alphabeta T cells of normal skin. Possibly because of HLA-related factors, TCR sharing was less clear across patients than in mice. For lesional scalp, especially alopecia totalis/universalis, clonality was higher than in normal scalp.

The treatment: oral pan-JAK inhibitor, 5-10 mg twice daily. Cell sorting on a FACSAria was used to separate CD4+ and CD8+ T cells from the PBMCs. V lost 8 bases, J lost 6 bases, and 12 bases stayed unmatched. The CDR3 covers 13 residues. The germline V gene has CDR1 SQVTM and CDR2 ANQGSEA. This material consisted of CD4+ T cells sorted from blood, taken at week 24, from a patient treated with tofacitinib. The chain links TRBV29-1 to TRBJ1-1; 7 bases are shared with TRBD1. The source is a human donor with alopecia areata. The CDR3 loop is CSFHRGSNAEAFF. Written as DNA, the CDR3 is TGCAGCTTCCACAGGGGAAGTAATGCTGAAGCTTTCTTT.